This T cell receptor beta chain was recovered during a study of T cells in Graves' hyperthyroidism and ophthalmopathy. This clonotype was observed at least ten times. Amplified TCR beta CDR3 regions came from RNA transcripts. TCR CDR3 underwent first-round RT-PCR with the HTBI primer set. TCRdb used MiXCR to reprocess the multiplex PCR reads, holding one entry per CDR3 protein. The sample has around 200,000 distinct CDR3 sequences; 15% to 20% are singletons. The CDR3 spans 14 residues. V was clipped by 7 bases and J by 4 bases; unmatched bases: 9. Exclusion of a patient resulted from uncontrolled infection, other autoimmune disease, pregnancy or lactation.

V usage is TRBV12-3 or TRBV12-4 and J usage is TRBJ2-7, with TRBD1 identical over 8 bases. Sequenced sample: blood. The TCR originated in a woman between 45 and 60 years old with Graves' hyperthyroidism. In DNA, the CDR3 is TGTGCCAGCACCCCCTGGACAGGGTTGTACGAGCAGTACTTC. It yields the protein CASTPWTGLYEQYF.